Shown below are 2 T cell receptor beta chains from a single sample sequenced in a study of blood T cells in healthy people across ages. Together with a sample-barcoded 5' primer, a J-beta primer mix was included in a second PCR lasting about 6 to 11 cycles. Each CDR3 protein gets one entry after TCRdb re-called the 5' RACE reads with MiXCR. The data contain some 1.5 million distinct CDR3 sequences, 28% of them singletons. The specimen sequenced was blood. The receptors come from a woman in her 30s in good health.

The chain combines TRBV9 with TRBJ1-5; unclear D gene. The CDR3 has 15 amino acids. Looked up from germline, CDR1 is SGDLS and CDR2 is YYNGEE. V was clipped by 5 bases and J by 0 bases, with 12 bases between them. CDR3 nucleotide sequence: TGTGCCAGCAGTCAAGAGGGTTATAGCAATCAGCCCCAGCATTTT. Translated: CASSQEGYSNQPQHF.

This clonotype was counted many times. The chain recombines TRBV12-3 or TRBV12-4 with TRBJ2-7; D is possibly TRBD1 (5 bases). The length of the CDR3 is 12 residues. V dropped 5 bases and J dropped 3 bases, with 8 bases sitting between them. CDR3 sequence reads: CASSADSYEQYF. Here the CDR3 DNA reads TGTGCCAGCAGTGCTGACAGCTACGAGCAGTACTTC.